This T cell receptor (beta chain) was observed in a study of control samples from healthy donors and cancer patients (TCRdb year 2020). This clone occurred once. The antigen it binds to is not known. No quality values exist for individual bases; no much larger clone is one base distant. Library method: the immunoSEQ multiplex PCR assay. TCRdb retrieved this table from immuneACCESS and kept in-frame rearrangements only. Not all clones are present; in checked studies, unresolved V genes account for under half, and no reason is known for the remainder. The sample table lists about 150,000 clones, roughly 94% of them with a count of one. In total, the top ten clones hold roughly 8.4% of the sample. The clonotype was recovered from a woman aged 35 to 49 in good health. The sequenced sample was blood.

CDR3 loop: CAWSRMGVAYNEQFF. In nucleotide form, the sequence is TGTGCCTGGAGTCGTATGGGGGTAGCCTACAATGAGCAGTTCTTC. This chain is built from TRBV30 and TRBJ2-1; the D gene is tentatively TRBD1 or TRBD2, each matching 5 bases. The CDR3 sequence holds 15 residues, the cysteine and phenylalanine included. The entry retains the CDR3 DNA only, 45 bases that are in frame from base 1. The trim is 2 bases for V and 2 bases for J, with a gap of 13 bases between the germline ends. Sequences GTSNPN (CDR1) and SVGIG (CDR2) are obtained from the germline V gene (reference sequence).